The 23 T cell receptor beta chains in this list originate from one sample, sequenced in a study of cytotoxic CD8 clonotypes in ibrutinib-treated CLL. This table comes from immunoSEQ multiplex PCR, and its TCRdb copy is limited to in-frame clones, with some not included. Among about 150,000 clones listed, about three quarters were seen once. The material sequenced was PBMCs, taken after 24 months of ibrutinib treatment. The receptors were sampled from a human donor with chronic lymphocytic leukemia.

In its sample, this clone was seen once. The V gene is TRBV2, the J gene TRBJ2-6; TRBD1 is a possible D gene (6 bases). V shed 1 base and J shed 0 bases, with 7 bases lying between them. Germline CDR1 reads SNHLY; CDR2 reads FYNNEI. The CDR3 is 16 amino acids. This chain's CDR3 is CASSEGTASGANVLTF. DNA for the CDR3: TGTGCCAGCAGTGAAGGGACAGCCTCTGGGGCCAACGTCCTGACTTTC. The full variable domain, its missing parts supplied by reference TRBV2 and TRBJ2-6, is EPEVTQTPSHQVTQMGQEVILRCVPISNHLYFYWYRQILGQKVEFLVSFYNNEISEKSEIFDDQFSVERPDGSNFTLKIRSTKLEDSAMYFCASSEGTASGANVLTFGAGSRLTVL.

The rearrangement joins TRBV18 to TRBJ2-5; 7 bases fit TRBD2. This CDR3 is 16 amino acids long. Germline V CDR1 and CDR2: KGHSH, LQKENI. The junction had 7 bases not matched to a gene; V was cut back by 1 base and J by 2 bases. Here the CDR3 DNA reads TGTGCCAGCTCACCACAGTCGGCGGGAGTTCAAGAGACCCAGTACTTC. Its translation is CASSPQSAGVQETQYF.

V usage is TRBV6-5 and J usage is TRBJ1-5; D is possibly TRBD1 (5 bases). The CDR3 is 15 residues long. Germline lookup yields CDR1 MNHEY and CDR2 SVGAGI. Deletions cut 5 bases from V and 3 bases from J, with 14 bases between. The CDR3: CASSPRGGSNQPQHF. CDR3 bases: TGTGCCAGCAGTCCCCGGGGGGGATCCAATCAGCCCCAGCATTTT.

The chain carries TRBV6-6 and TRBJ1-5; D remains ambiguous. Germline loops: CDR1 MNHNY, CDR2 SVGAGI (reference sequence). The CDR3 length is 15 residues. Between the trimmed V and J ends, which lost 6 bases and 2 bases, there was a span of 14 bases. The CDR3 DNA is TGTGCCAGCAGCGGCCCGTGGTATGGCAATCAGCCCCAGCATTTT. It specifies CASSGPWYGNQPQHF.

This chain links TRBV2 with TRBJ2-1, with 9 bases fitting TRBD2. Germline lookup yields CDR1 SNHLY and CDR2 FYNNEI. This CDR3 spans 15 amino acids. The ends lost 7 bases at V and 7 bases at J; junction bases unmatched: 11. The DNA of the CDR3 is TGTGCCAGCAATCCCCCTAGCGGGGCTGGGAATGAGCAGTTCTTC. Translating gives CASNPPSGAGNEQFF.

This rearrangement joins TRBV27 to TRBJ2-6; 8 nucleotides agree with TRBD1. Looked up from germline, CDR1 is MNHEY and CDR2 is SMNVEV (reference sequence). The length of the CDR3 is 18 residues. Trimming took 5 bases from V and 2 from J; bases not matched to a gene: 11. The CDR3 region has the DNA TGTGCCAGCAGTCCACGGACAGGGACATACGCTGGGGCCAACGTCCTGACTTTC. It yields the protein CASSPRTGTYAGANVLTF.

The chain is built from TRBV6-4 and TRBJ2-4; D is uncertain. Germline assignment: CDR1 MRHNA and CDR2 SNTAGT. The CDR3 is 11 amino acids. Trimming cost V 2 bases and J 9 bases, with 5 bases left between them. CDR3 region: CASSDGGIQYF. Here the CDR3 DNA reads TGTGCCAGCAGTGACGGTGGCATTCAGTACTTC.

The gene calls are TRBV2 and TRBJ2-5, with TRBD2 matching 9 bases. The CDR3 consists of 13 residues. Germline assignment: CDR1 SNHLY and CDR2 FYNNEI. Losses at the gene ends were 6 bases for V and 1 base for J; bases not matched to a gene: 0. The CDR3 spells CASRTSGQETQYF. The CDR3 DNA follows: TGTGCCAGCAGGACTAGCGGCCAAGAGACCCAGTACTTC.

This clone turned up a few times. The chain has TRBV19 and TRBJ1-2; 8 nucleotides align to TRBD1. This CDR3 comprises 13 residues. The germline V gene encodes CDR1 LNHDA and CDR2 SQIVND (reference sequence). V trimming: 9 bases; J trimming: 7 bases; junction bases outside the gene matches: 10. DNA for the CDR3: TGTGCCAGCCAGCAGGACAGGGATGCTGGCTACACCTTC. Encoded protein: CASQQDRDAGYTF.

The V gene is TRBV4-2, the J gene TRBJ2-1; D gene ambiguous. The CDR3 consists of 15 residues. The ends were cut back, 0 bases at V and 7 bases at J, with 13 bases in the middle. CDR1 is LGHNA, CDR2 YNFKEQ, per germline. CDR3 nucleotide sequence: TGTGCCAGCAGCCAAGACGCCGCAATACCAAATGAGCAGTTCTTC. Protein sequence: CASSQDAAIPNEQFF.

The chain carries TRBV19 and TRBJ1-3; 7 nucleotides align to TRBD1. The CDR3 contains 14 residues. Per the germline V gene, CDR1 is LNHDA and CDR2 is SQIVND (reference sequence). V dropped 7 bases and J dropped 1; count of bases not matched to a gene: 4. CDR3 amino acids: CASTRQGSGNTIYF. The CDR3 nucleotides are TGTGCCAGTACCAGACAGGGATCTGGAAACACCATATATTTT.

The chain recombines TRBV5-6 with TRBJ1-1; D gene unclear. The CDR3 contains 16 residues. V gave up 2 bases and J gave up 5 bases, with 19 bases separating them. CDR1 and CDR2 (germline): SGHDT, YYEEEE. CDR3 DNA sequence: TGTGCCAGCAGCTTCGTCCCTCGGGCCTCCTGGACTGAAGCTTTCTTT. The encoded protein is CASSFVPRASWTEAFF. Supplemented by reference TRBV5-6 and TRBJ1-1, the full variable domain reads DAGVTQSPTHLIKTRGQQVTLRCSPKSGHDTVSWYQQALGQGPQFIFQYYEEEERQRGNFPDRFSGHQFPNYSSELNVNALLLGDSALYLCASSFVPRASWTEAFFGQGTRLTVV.

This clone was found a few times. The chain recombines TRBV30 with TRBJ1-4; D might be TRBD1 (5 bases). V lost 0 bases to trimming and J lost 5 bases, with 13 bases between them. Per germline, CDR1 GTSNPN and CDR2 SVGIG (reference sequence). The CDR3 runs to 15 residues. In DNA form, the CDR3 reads TGTGCCTGGAGTGTACTAGGGAGGGGAAATGAAAAACTGTTTTTT. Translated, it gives CAWSVLGRGNEKLFF.

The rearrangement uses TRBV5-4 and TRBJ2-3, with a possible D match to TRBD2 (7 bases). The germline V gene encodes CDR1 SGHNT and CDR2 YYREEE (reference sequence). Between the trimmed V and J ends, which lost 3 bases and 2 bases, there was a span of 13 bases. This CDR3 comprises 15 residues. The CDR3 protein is CASSSGGGDTDTQYF. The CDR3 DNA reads TGTGCCAGCAGCTCTGGAGGGGGGGACACAGATACGCAGTATTTT.

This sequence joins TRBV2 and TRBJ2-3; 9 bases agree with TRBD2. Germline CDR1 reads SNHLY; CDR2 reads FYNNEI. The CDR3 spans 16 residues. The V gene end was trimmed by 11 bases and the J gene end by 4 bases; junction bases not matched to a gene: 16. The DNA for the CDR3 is TGTGCCGGCGGGGCGTGGCGGGGGGGCCCGGCAGATACGCAGTATTTT. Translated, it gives CAGGAWRGGPADTQYF.

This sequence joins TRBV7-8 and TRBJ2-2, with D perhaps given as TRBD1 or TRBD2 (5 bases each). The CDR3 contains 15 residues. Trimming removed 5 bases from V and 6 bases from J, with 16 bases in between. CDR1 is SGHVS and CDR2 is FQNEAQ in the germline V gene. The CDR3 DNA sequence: TGTGCCAGCAGCCTGGGGCTAGCCGGGGCCGGGGAGCTGTTTTTT. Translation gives CASSLGLAGAGELFF.

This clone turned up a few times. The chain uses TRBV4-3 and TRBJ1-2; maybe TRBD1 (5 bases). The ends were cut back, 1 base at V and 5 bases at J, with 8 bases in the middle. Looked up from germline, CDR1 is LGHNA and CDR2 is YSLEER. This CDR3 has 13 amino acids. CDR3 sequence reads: CASSQGRDYGYTF. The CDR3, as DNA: TGCGCCAGCAGCCAAGGCAGGGATTATGGCTACACCTTC.

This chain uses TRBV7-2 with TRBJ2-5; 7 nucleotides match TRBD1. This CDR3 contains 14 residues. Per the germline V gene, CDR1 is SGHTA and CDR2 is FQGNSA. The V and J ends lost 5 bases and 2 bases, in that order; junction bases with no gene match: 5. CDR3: CASSPRQGQETQYF. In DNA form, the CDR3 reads TGTGCCAGCAGCCCCCGACAGGGTCAAGAGACCCAGTACTTC.

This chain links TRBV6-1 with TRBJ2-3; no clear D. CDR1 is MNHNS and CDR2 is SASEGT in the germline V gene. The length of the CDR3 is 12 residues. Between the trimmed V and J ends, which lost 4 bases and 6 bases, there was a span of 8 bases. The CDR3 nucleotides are TGTGCCAGCAGTGCCGACGGGGATACGCAGTATTTT. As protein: CASSADGDTQYF.

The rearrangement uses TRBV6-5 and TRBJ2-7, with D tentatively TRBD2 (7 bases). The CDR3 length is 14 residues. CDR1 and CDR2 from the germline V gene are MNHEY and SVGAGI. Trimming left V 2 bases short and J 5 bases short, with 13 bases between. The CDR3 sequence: CASSYLGGLDEQYF. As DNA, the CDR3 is TGTGCCAGCAGTTACCTCGGGGGGCTCGACGAGCAGTACTTC.

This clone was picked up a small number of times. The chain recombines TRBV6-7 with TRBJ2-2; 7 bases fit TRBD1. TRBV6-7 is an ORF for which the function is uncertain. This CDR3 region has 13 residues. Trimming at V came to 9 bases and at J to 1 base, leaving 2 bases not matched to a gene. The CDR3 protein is CARRQGNTGELFF. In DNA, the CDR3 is TGTGCCAGGCGACAGGGGAACACCGGGGAGCTGTTTTTT.

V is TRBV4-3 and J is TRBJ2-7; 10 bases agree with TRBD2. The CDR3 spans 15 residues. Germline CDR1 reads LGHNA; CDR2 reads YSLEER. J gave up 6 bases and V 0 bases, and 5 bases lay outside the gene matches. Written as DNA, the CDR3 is TGCGCCAGCAGCCAAGACGCGGGACTAGCGTTCGAGCAGTACTTC. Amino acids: CASSQDAGLAFEQYF.

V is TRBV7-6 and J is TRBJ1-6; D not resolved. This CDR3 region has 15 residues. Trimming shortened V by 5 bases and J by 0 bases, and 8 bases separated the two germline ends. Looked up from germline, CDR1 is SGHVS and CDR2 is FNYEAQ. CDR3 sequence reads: CASSPRSSYNSPLHF. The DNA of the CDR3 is TGTGCCAGCAGCCCCAGGAGCTCCTATAATTCACCCCTCCACTTT.